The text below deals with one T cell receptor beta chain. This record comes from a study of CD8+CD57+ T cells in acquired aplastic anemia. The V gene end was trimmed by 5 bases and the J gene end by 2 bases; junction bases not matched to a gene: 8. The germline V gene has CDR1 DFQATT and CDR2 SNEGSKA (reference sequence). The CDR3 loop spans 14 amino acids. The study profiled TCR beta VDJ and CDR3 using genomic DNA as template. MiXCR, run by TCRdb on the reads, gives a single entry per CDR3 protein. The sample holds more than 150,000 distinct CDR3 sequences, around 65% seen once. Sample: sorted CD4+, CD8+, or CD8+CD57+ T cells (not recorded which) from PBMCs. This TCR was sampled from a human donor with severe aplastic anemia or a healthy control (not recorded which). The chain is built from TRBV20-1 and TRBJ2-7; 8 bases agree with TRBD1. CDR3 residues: CSAYSGTGAYEQYF. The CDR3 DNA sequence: TGCAGTGCTTACTCCGGGACAGGTGCCTACGAGCAGTACTTC.